The 29 T cell receptor beta chains given below trace back to one sample, sequenced in a study of cytomegalovirus exposure and HLA in healthy donors. Primers: 60 Vbeta forward and 13 Jbeta reverse. The assay was immunoSEQ multiplex PCR, and TCRdb's table has in-frame clones only and misses some. The sample has some 220,000 clones, around 80% seen once; the top ten hold less than 3.5%. Sequenced sample: PBMCs. The source of these receptors is a woman aged 55 to 70 in good health and CMV-seropositive.

The sample holds one count of this clone. This CDR3 is CASSLRMGDAGNTIYF. The DNA of the CDR3 is TGTGCCAGCAGCTTACGTATGGGCGACGCTGGAAACACCATATATTTT. This chain joins TRBV7-6 and TRBJ1-3; D remains unclear. The CDR3 is 16 amino acids. V lost 2 bases and J 2 bases, leaving 13 bases between the germline ends. In germline, CDR1 is SGHVS, CDR2 FNYEAQ.

The chain carries TRBV27 and TRBJ2-1, with D perhaps TRBD1 (6 bases). V lost 6 bases to trimming and J lost 0 bases, with 9 bases between them. CDR1 is MNHEY and CDR2 is SMNVEV in the germline V gene (reference sequence). The CDR3 is 14 amino acids. The CDR3 coding sequence is TGTGCCAGCAGACAGGGTCTCTCCTACAATGAGCAGTTCTTC. Translating gives CASRQGLSYNEQFF.

The chain has TRBV5-5 and TRBJ1-1; 9 bases align to TRBD1. V lost 3 bases to trimming and J lost 1 base; unmatched junction nucleotides: 13. The germline V gene has CDR1 SGHKS and CDR2 YYEKEE (reference sequence). This CDR3 has 18 amino acids. For the CDR3, the DNA is TGTGCCAGCAGCTCGAAGGTGGGGACAGGGCGCGAGAACACTGAAGCTTTCTTT. Its protein product is CASSSKVGTGRENTEAFF.

This clone was observed a single time. V usage is TRBV29-1 and J usage is TRBJ2-5; 9 bases match TRBD2. The CDR3 extends over 13 amino acids. Germline-derived CDR1 and CDR2 are SQVTM and ANQGSEA. Trimming removed 3 bases from V and 4 bases from J; junction bases left unmatched: 3. CDR3 sequence: CSVDLAGIETQYF. Here the CDR3 DNA reads TGCAGCGTTGACCTAGCGGGGATAGAGACCCAGTACTTC.

The rearrangement joins TRBV2 to TRBJ2-5, with TRBD2 matching over 9 bases. The germline CDR1 and CDR2 sequences are SNHLY and FYNNEI. There are 15 residues in the CDR3. Trimming cost V 3 bases and J 5 bases; bases outside gene matches: 7. The CDR3 protein is CASSERRGGGETQYF. The CDR3 DNA reads as TGTGCCAGCAGTGAGAGGCGGGGGGGCGGGGAGACCCAGTACTTC. Combining the CDR3 with reference TRBV2 and TRBJ2-5 gives the whole variable domain EPEVTQTPSHQVTQMGQEVILRCVPISNHLYFYWYRQILGQKVEFLVSFYNNEISEKSEIFDDQFSVERPDGSNFTLKIRSTKLEDSAMYFCASSERRGGGETQYFGPGTRLLVL.

V gene TRBV6-5 combines with J gene TRBJ2-5, with D unclear. This CDR3 spans 15 amino acids. CDR1 is MNHEY, CDR2 SVGAGI, per germline. V was pared by 6 bases and J by 2 bases, with 16 bases between. This CDR3 reads CASRRVTGSQETQYF. For the CDR3, the DNA is TGTGCCAGCAGGCGAGTAACTGGTTCTCAAGAGACCCAGTACTTC.

V and J are TRBV5-1 and TRBJ2-2; 8 bases agree with TRBD1. This CDR3 has 16 amino acids. The germline CDR1 and CDR2 sequences are SGHRS and YFSETQ. V was clipped by 0 bases and J by 0 bases; unmatched bases: 1. This chain's CDR3 is CASSLADRANTGELFF. The CDR3 DNA follows: TGCGCCAGCAGCTTGGCGGACAGGGCGAACACCGGGGAGCTGTTTTTT.

This clone was seen a single time. The genes are TRBV7-2 and TRBJ1-2; D is possibly TRBD1 (5 bases). Germline V gives CDR1 SGHTA, CDR2 FQGNSA. The CDR3 runs to 14 residues. Trimming took 5 bases from V and 6 from J, leaving 16 bases between them. This CDR3 reads CASSAGPTANGYTF. The CDR3 nucleotides are TGTGCCAGCAGCGCGGGACCGACCGCGAATGGCTACACCTTC.

The chain joins TRBV6-6 to TRBJ2-5, with 11 bases aligning to TRBD2. The J call may be in error: the DNA end matches TRBJ2-7 better. This CDR3 is built from 15 residues. Germline lookup yields CDR1 MNHNY and CDR2 SVGAGI (reference sequence). The CDR3 nucleotides are TGTGCCAGCAGTTACTCTAGCGGGGGGGGCCACGAGCAGTACTTC. It encodes CASSYSSGGGHEQYF.

This clone was recorded a few times. The chain has TRBV21-1 and TRBJ2-2; the D segment call TRBD1 is taken from the table without a DNA check. TRBV21-1 is described as a pseudogene. There are 15 residues in the CDR3. CDR3 sequence reads: CASSKDRVLTGELFF. The DNA of the CDR3 is TGTGCCAGCAGCAAGGACAGGGTTTTGACCGGGGAGCTGTTTTTT.

The chain recombines TRBV25-1 with TRBJ2-1; 9 bases agree with TRBD1. Losses at the gene ends were 5 bases for V and 7 bases for J; bases not matched to a gene: 15. The CDR3 extends over 17 amino acids. The germline V gene encodes CDR1 MGHDK and CDR2 SYGVNS. The DNA of the CDR3 is TGTGCCAGCAGTTCAAACCCGGGACAGGGAGGGCTAAATGAGCAGTTCTTC. The encoded protein is CASSSNPGQGGLNEQFF.

This chain uses TRBV2 with TRBJ2-5; 9 bases fit TRBD2. The tail of the sequence fits TRBJ2-7 better, so the J call may be wrong. The CDR3 consists of 15 residues. CDR1 and CDR2 (germline): SNHLY, FYNNEI. CDR3 nucleotides: TGTGCCAGCAGGGGGACTAGCTCCCCACTGGCCGAGCAGTACTTC. Encoded protein: CASRGTSSPLAEQYF.

This chain uses TRBV2 with TRBJ1-1; D remains ambiguous. From germline, CDR1 is SNHLY and CDR2 FYNNEI. Between the trimmed V and J ends, which lost 0 bases and 4 bases, there was a span of 12 bases. The CDR3 covers 15 residues. The CDR3 reads CASSEAPAAGTEAFF. CDR3 nucleotide sequence: TGTGCCAGCAGTGAAGCCCCGGCCGCGGGCACTGAAGCTTTCTTT.

The chain employs TRBV11-2 and TRBJ2-7; D may be TRBD1 (6 bases). V gave up 0 bases and J gave up 2 bases, with 14 bases separating them. This CDR3 comprises 16 residues. The germline V gene encodes CDR1 SGHAT and CDR2 FQNNGV. CDR3: CASSLEPSQGTYEQYF. CDR3 nucleotide sequence: TGTGCCAGCAGCTTAGAGCCATCACAGGGTACCTACGAGCAGTACTTC.

This chain connects TRBV29-1 to TRBJ1-5; TRBD1 aligns across 9 bases. The V gene's germline CDR1 is SQVTM and CDR2 ANQGSEA. V trimming: 7 bases; J trimming: 5 bases; junction bases outside the gene matches: 6. This CDR3 contains 13 residues. As DNA, the CDR3 is TGCAGCGGGGGACAGGGAAAGGATCAGCCCCAGCATTTT. It translates to CSGGQGKDQPQHF. Filled out from reference TRBV29-1 and TRBJ1-5, the complete variable domain reads SAVISQKPSRDICQRGTSLTIQCQVDSQVTMMFWYRQQPGQSLTLIATANQGSEATYESGFVIDKFPISRPNLTFSTLTVSNMSPEDSSIYLCSGGQGKDQPQHFGDGTRLSIL.

The rearrangement links TRBV18 to TRBJ1-2; 8 bases are a match to TRBD1. CDR1 KGHSH and CDR2 LQKENI come from the germline V gene. This CDR3 is 14 amino acids long. The junction had 4 bases not matched to a gene; V was cut back by 0 bases and J by 7 bases. The CDR3 DNA is TGTGCCAGCTCACCACCGGCAGACAGGGGTGGCTACACCTTC. It codes for CASSPPADRGGYTF.

This clone turned up a few times. The rearrangement uses TRBV5-1 and TRBJ2-7, with 13 bases matching TRBD2. Unmatched junction bases numbered 4, after V lost 1 base and J lost 0 bases. The CDR3 has 17 amino acids. CDR1 is SGHRS, CDR2 YFSETQ, per germline. The CDR3 sequence: CASSLKLAGGISYEQYF. CDR3 DNA: TGCGCCAGCAGCTTGAAACTAGCGGGAGGGATCTCCTACGAGCAGTACTTC.

CDR3 sequence reads: CASIPRRRDTEAFF. The CDR3 coding sequence is TGTGCCAGTATTCCGAGGCGGCGGGACACTGAAGCTTTCTTT. The chain carries TRBV19 and TRBJ1-1; no reliable D call. The CDR3 covers 14 residues. With 7 bases removed from V and 3 bases from J, the gap between germline ends came to 15 bases. The germline V gene has CDR1 LNHDA and CDR2 SQIVND (reference sequence).

This sequence joins TRBV4-3 and TRBJ2-7, with D maybe TRBD1 (6 bases). The V end lost 4 bases, the J end lost 2 bases, and 12 bases lay between the germline ends. Germline V lookup: CDR1 LGHNA, CDR2 YSLEER. This CDR3 has 14 residues. The CDR3 sequence is CASSPLQGPYEQYF. The CDR3 DNA follows: TGCGCCAGCAGCCCACTACAGGGACCCTACGAGCAGTACTTC.

The genes are TRBV7-2 and TRBJ1-6; 7 nucleotides match TRBD1. The CDR3 length is 16 residues. V trimming: 4 bases; J trimming: 6 bases; junction bases outside the gene matches: 9. Germline V gene sequence: CDR1 SGHTA, CDR2 FQGNSA. CDR3 region: CASSSRGHQANSPLHF. DNA for the CDR3: TGTGCCAGCAGCTCAAGGGGGCACCAAGCTAATTCACCCCTCCACTTT.

J is TRBJ1-2 and V is TRBV28, with D maybe TRBD1 (5 bases). The ends were cut back, 7 bases at V and 2 bases at J, with 23 bases in the middle. The CDR3 is 17 residues long. Germline CDR1 and CDR2: MDHEN and SYDVKM. CDR3 in DNA: TGTGCCAGCAACAAACCCAGGGCTGTCGACGCAAACTATGGCTACACCTTC. Translating gives CASNKPRAVDANYGYTF.

This chain joins TRBV27 and TRBJ1-5; 7 nucleotides agree with TRBD1. The ends lost 8 bases at V and 5 bases at J; junction bases unmatched: 12. Germline-derived CDR1 and CDR2 are MNHEY and SMNVEV (reference sequence). CDR3 length: 15 residues. As DNA, the CDR3 is TGTGCCAGCGGATCGACAGGGATCCCAGATCAGCCCCAGCATTTT. It specifies CASGSTGIPDQPQHF.

This rearrangement joins TRBV19 to TRBJ2-1; D is unresolved. Germline CDR1 LNHDA, CDR2 SQIVND (reference sequence). V dropped 3 bases and J dropped 6 bases, with 6 bases sitting between them. This CDR3 contains 12 residues. CDR3: CASSIKPNEQFF. The CDR3 DNA reads TGTGCCAGTAGTATTAAGCCCAATGAGCAGTTCTTC.

This clone was seen a few times. The V and J genes are TRBV10-1 and TRBJ2-2, with 9 bases that match TRBD1. With V trimmed by 3 bases and J by 0 bases, 2 bases remained unmatched. The germline V gene has CDR1 WNHNN and CDR2 SYGVQD (reference sequence). The CDR3 covers 16 residues. The CDR3 reads CASSDTGGANTGELFF. The CDR3 DNA reads as TGCGCCAGCAGTGATACAGGGGGCGCGAACACCGGGGAGCTGTTTTTT.

The chain recombines TRBV28 with TRBJ2-1; possibly TRBD2 for D (5 bases). Trimming cost V 5 bases and J 4 bases, with 6 bases left between them. This CDR3 contains 12 residues. Germline CDR1 and CDR2: MDHEN and SYDVKM. The CDR3 sequence is CASSGEYNEQFF. For the CDR3, the DNA is TGTGCCAGCAGTGGGGAGTACAATGAGCAGTTCTTC.

This chain joins TRBV7-2 and TRBJ2-2, with 11 positions matching TRBD2. Losses at the gene ends were 5 bases for V and 7 bases for J; bases not matched to a gene: 6. In germline, CDR1 is SGHTA, CDR2 FQGNSA. CDR3 length: 15 amino acids. In nucleotides, the CDR3 is TGTGCCAGCAGCCTTAGCGGGGGGGAATACGGGGAGCTGTTTTTT. Protein product: CASSLSGGEYGELFF.

As to this clone: Other DNA sequences from this sample encode an identical CDR3 as well. V and J are TRBV6-5 and TRBJ2-7, with TRBD2 matching 10 bases. The CDR3 has 15 residues. Germline CDR1 is MNHEY and CDR2 is SVGAGI. V shed 3 bases and J 2 bases; nucleotides not matched to a gene: 4. The CDR3 loop reads CASSYSLAGAYEQYF. DNA for the CDR3: TGTGCCAGCAGTTATTCTCTAGCGGGAGCCTACGAGCAGTACTTC.

The CDR3 DNA follows: TGTGCCAGCAGCGGGACTAGCGGGAGTAATGAGCAGTTCTTC. Protein product: CASSGTSGSNEQFF. The chain is built from TRBV2 and TRBJ2-1, with 14 bases matching TRBD2. V was pared by 6 bases and J by 7 bases, with 2 bases of the junction left unmatched. CDR3 size: 14 residues. Germline V gene data show CDR1 as SNHLY and CDR2 as FYNNEI.

This rearrangement joins TRBV30 to TRBJ2-7; possibly TRBD2 for D (5 bases). Trimming left V 3 bases short and J 6 bases short, with 12 bases between. The CDR3 has 12 amino acids. The germline gives CDR1 GTSNPN, CDR2 SVGIG (reference sequence). The CDR3 nucleotides read TGTGCCTGGAGAGACACCGCGGGCGAGCAGTACTTC. Translating gives CAWRDTAGEQYF.